The rows below give T cell receptor beta chains drawn from one sample of a study of radiotherapy plus CTLA-4 blockade in lung cancer. Repertoires were generated with immunoSEQ multiplex PCR, while TCRdb's copy carries only in-frame clones and drops some. The sample has fewer than 95,000 clones, around four fifths seen once; the top ten hold 0.84%. Sample: peripheral blood, taken from a patient treated with radiotherapy plus ipilimumab. These receptors came from a human donor with non-small cell lung cancer who had stable disease on radiotherapy plus ipilimumab. Both conserved end residues are part of each CDR3. D genes are given only for firm matches. Clone size is stated in some rows and not others, as once, few, many or a class when expanded.

>TRBV28|15|TRBJ1-6|.|.
CASSFDWGYNSPLHF
TGTGCCAGCAGTTTTGACTGGGGATATAATTCACCCCTCCACTTT
>TRBV7-2|16|TRBJ2-3|.|once
CASSAGASGNTDTQYF
TGTGCCAGCAGCGCGGGGGCTAGCGGCAACACAGATACGCAGTATTTT
>TRBV2|15|TRBJ1-5|TRBD1|.
CASRRDRQQGQPQHF
TGTGCCAGCAGAAGGGACAGGCAACAAGGACAGCCCCAGCATTTT
>TRBV2|14|TRBJ2-7|.|.
CASSWGQGVHEQYF
TGTGCCAGCAGTTGGGGCCAGGGAGTCCACGAGCAGTACTTC
>TRBV18|15|TRBJ2-7|TRBD2|.
CASSDKGSWEGEQYF
TGTGCCAGCTCCGACAAGGGATCGTGGGAGGGCGAGCAGTACTTC
>TRBV19|13|TRBJ2-1|.|.
CASSIPARGEQFF
TGTGCCAGTAGTATCCCAGCTCGGGGTGAGCAGTTCTTC
>TRBV2|13|TRBJ2-1|.|.
CASSEWVVDEQFF
TGTGCCAGCAGTGAATGGGTAGTCGATGAGCAGTTCTTC
>TRBV19|16|TRBJ2-6|.|.
CASSIGRASGANVLTF
TGTGCCAGTAGTATTGGCAGAGCCTCTGGGGCCAACGTCCTGACTTTC
>TRBV28|16|TRBJ2-3|.|.
CASSLLDGISRSTQYF
TGTGCCAGCAGTTTACTTGATGGGATCTCCCGTTCTACGCAGTATTTT
>TRBV6-5|14|TRBJ2-5|.|.
CASSLQGRGETQYF
TGTGCCAGCAGTTTACAGGGTCGGGGAGAGACCCAGTACTTC
>TRBV19|13|TRBJ2-7|.|.
CASALSRSYEQYF
TGTGCCAGTGCACTCTCTAGGTCCTACGAGCAGTACTTC
>TRBV5-5|14|TRBJ2-7|.|few
CASSLAELRVVQYF
TGTGCCAGCAGCTTGGCCGAATTAAGGGTCGTCCAGTACTTC
>TRBV30|13|TRBJ2-3|TRBD2|.
CAWSRRERDTQYF
TGTGCCTGGAGTAGGCGGGAGCGGGATACGCAGTATTTT